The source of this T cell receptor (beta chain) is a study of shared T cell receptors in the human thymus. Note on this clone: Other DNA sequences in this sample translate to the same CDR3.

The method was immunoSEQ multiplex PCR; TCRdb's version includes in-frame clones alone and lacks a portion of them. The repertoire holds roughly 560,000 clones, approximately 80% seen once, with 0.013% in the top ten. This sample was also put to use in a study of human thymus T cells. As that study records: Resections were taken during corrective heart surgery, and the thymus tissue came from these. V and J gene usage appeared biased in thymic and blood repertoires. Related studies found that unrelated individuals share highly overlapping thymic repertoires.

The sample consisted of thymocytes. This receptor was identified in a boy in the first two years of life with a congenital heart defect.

CDR3 DNA sequence: TGTGCCAGCAGCGTCCAAAACACTGAAGCTTTCTTT. The encoded protein is CASSVQNTEAFF. The V gene is TRBV9, the J gene TRBJ1-1; D remains unclear. The CDR3 is made up of 12 amino acids. The V gene's germline CDR1 is SGDLS and CDR2 YYNGEE. The V end was cut by 2 bases, the J end by 2 bases, with 4 bases between. Variable domain in full (rest from reference TRBV9 and TRBJ1-1): DSGVTQTPKHLITATGQRVTLRCSPRSGDLSVYWYQQSLDQGLQFLIQYYNGEERAKGNILERFSAQQFPDLHSELNLSSLELGDSALYFCASSVQNTEAFFGQGTRLTVV.